Following are 9 T cell receptor beta chains from one sample sequenced in a study of blood T cell repertoires in COVID-19. The method was immunoSEQ multiplex PCR; TCRdb's version includes in-frame clones alone and lacks a portion of them. The table shows tens of thousands of clones, with approximately 82% occurring only once. Sequences were obtained from peripheral blood. Every receptor here comes from a human donor in a cohort sampled during active COVID-19.

The DNA of the CDR3 is TGTGCCAGCAGGGGGACTAGCGGCTCCTACGAGCAGTACTTC. Protein sequence: CASRGTSGSYEQYF. The chain couples TRBV3-1 (or the pseudogene TRBV3-2) to TRBJ2-7; 11 nucleotides agree with TRBD2. CDR1 and CDR2 from the germline V gene are LGHDT and YNNKEL (reference sequence). Losses at the gene ends were 6 bases for V and 0 bases for J; bases not matched to a gene: 1. The CDR3 is 14 amino acids.

The J gene is TRBJ1-3, the V gene TRBV4-2; D call uncertain. Trimming removed 0 bases at V and 1 base at J, with 7 bases between. The CDR3 length is 15 residues. Germline V gene sequence: CDR1 LGHNA, CDR2 YNFKEQ. The CDR3 DNA reads as TGTGCCAGCAGCCAAGATGGCAGTTCTGGAAACACCATATATTTT. Translation gives CASSQDGSSGNTIYF.

The chain joins TRBV6-1 to TRBJ1-6; 7 bases agree with TRBD1. V shed 3 bases and J 12 bases; nucleotides not matched to a gene: 5. Germline V gene sequence: CDR1 MNHNS, CDR2 SASEGT. CDR3 size: 13 residues. In DNA form, the CDR3 reads TGTGCCAGCAGTGATAGGAGGGACAGACCCCTCCACTTT. It is translated as CASSDRRDRPLHF.

The chain uses TRBV4-1 and TRBJ1-2; D possibly corresponds to TRBD1 (6 bases). V lost 2 bases and J lost 8, with 15 bases in between. The CDR3 is made up of 14 amino acids. CDR1 MGHRA and CDR2 YSYEKL come from the germline V gene. CDR3 sequence reads: CASSQSTGFRGYTF. Here the CDR3 DNA reads TGCGCCAGCAGCCAATCAACAGGGTTTAGGGGCTACACCTTC.

V and J are TRBV5-1 and TRBJ2-7, with TRBD1 identical over 10 bases. V dropped 3 bases and J dropped 3; count of bases not matched to a gene: 6. CDR1 and CDR2 from the germline V gene are SGHRS and YFSETQ. This CDR3 contains 15 residues. The CDR3 loop is CASSSLTGGNYEQYF. CDR3 nucleotides: TGCGCCAGCAGCTCCCTGACAGGGGGCAACTACGAGCAGTACTTC.

The chain combines TRBV28 with TRBJ2-1; TRBD1 is a possible D gene (5 bases). Germline CDR1 reads MDHEN; CDR2 reads SYDVKM. The ends were cut back, 5 bases at V and 0 bases at J, with 17 bases in the middle. The CDR3 sequence is 17 residues long. CDR3: CASSRQNTRLSYNEQFF. The CDR3 DNA follows: TGTGCCAGCAGTCGACAGAACACACGACTCTCCTACAATGAGCAGTTCTTC.

The CDR3: CASSLGQGFGEQYF. DNA of the CDR3: TGTGCCAGCAGTTTAGGTCAGGGGTTTGGCGAGCAGTACTTC. This chain joins TRBV27 and TRBJ2-7; TRBD1 might be the D (6 bases). The CDR3 has 14 amino acids. Germline V gene lookup returns CDR1 MNHEY and CDR2 SMNVEV (reference sequence). The V gene lost 2 bases and the J gene lost 6 bases, with 14 bases spanning the gap.

The rearrangement uses TRBV25-1 and TRBJ1-1, with TRBD1 matching 7 bases. The CDR3 has 15 residues. The V segment lost 7 bases and the J segment 5 bases; nucleotides outside the gene matches: 13. Germline V gives CDR1 MGHDK, CDR2 SYGVNS. This CDR3 is CASTNDRAGGTEAFF. In DNA form, the CDR3 reads TGTGCCAGCACCAACGACAGGGCAGGGGGAACTGAAGCTTTCTTT.

The chain employs TRBV6-1 and TRBJ2-3; TRBD2 agrees at 8 bases. Unmatched junction bases numbered 8, after V lost 3 bases and J lost 0 bases. In germline, CDR1 is MNHNS, CDR2 SASEGT. The CDR3 runs to 17 residues. CDR3 residues: CASSDAAGGTSTDTQYF. The DNA of the CDR3 is TGTGCCAGCAGTGACGCGGCGGGGGGAACTAGCACAGATACGCAGTATTTT.